This T cell receptor (beta chain) was recovered during a study of T-cell memory formation after mild COVID-19. The overall study: Largely, the TCR clusters proved donor specific.

Germline V gene data show CDR1 as SQVTM and CDR2 as ANQGSEA. The V and J ends lost 3 bases and 6 bases, in that order; junction bases with no gene match: 0. The CDR3 is 12 amino acids. One entry per CDR3 protein, called by TCRdb with MiXCR from the 5' RACE reads. The table has 150,000 or so distinct CDR3 sequences, under 14% seen once. The sample comprised PBMCs or a T cell subset sorted from them (not recorded which). The chain links TRBV29-1 to TRBJ2-2, with 8 bases lining up with TRBD1. The TCR was taken from a man aged 18-30 years who had mild COVID-19 (a few samples of this study predate the infection). Cell type and time point are not known. The CDR3, as DNA: TGCAGCGTTGAGACAGGGGCCGGGGAGCTGTTTTTT. Amino acids: CSVETGAGELFF.